This entry lists 24 T cell receptor beta chains sequenced from one sample in a study of CXCR3-negative and CXCR3-positive naive CD8 T cells. Antigens of these TCRs are unknown. Overall study findings and caveats: TRB CDR3s of CXCR3-positive naive cells were more hydrophobic than those of CXCR3-negative naive cells.

In preparing the TRB cDNA libraries, 5' RACE with UMI labels was used. TCRdb reprocessed the 5' RACE reads and stores each CDR3 protein as one record, lacking DNA. The sample table sets out tens of thousands of distinct CDR3 sequences. The sequenced sample was naive CXCR3+ CD8+ T cells from blood. Subset: CD45RO-CCR7+CD27+CD95- naive CD8+ T cells expressing CXCR3 (TNR3+). The source is a human donor in good health. Some clones in this sample may be carry-over from other donors' samples.

The J gene is TRBJ2-7, the V gene TRBV19; lacking DNA, the TRBD1 call made by TCRdb goes unchecked. The CDR3 runs 14 residues. The V gene's germline CDR1 is LNHDA and CDR2 SQIVND (reference sequence). The chain's CDR3 is CASTPSTGEYEQYF.

The CDR3 region is CASNSQGGTEAFF. The chain links TRBV19 to TRBJ1-1; the TRBD1 assignment by TCRdb is unverifiable without DNA. CDR3 length equals 13 residues. Germline V gives CDR1 LNHDA, CDR2 SQIVND (reference sequence).

The J gene is TRBJ1-4, the V gene TRBV4-1; TCRdb returns TRBD1, unconfirmable since there is no DNA. The V gene's germline CDR1 is MGHRA and CDR2 YSYEKL. The CDR3 totals 16 residues. CDR3 sequence reads: CASSDRPGTDGEKLFF.

This chain uses TRBV7-9 with TRBJ2-2. The germline V gene has CDR1 SEHNR and CDR2 FQNEAQ (reference sequence). The CDR3 spans 16 residues. The CDR3 spells CASSLVRYNNTGELFF.

The CDR3 is CSVRDPGNTEAFF. J is TRBJ1-1 and V is TRBV29-1. This CDR3 has 13 amino acids. From germline, CDR1 is SQVTM and CDR2 ANQGSEA. Looking up the rest from reference TRBV29-1 and TRBJ1-1 gives the full variable domain: SAVISQKPSRDICQRGTSLTIQCQVDSQVTMMFWYRQQPGQSLTLIATANQGSEATYESGFVIDKFPISRPNLTFSTLTVSNMSPEDSSIYLCSVRDPGNTEAFFGQGTRLTVV.

The rearrangement joins TRBV28 to TRBJ2-7; TCRdb selects TRBD2, and the lack of DNA leaves this call unchecked. Germline V gene sequence: CDR1 MDHEN, CDR2 SYDVKM. The CDR3 runs to 15 residues. CDR3 region: CASSSTGLEEHEQYF.

V usage is TRBV6-5 and J usage is TRBJ2-1; TCRdb selects TRBD1, and the lack of DNA leaves this call unchecked. The length of the CDR3 is 15 residues. Per the germline V gene, CDR1 is MNHEY and CDR2 is SVGAGI. The chain's CDR3 is CASRSDRDRNNEQFF.

The V gene is TRBV3-1, the J gene TRBJ2-2; without DNA, the TCRdb call of TRBD1 cannot be checked. Germline CDR1 and CDR2: LGHDT and YNNKEL (reference sequence). The length of the CDR3 is 14 residues. CDR3 residues: CASSPGQNTGELFF.

The rearrangement links TRBV27 to TRBJ2-5; the D call from TCRdb, TRBD2, cannot be confirmed without DNA. From germline, CDR1 is MNHEY and CDR2 SMNVEV (reference sequence). CDR3 size: 14 residues. CDR3 residues: CASSDLRDVGDQYF.

V gene TRBV7-8 combines with J gene TRBJ2-2; TCRdb designates TRBD1, a call that cannot be tested without DNA. Germline values: CDR1 SGHVS, CDR2 FQNEAQ. The CDR3 is 15 amino acids. The CDR3 here is CASSVTGNSGGELFF. Complete variable domain (other parts from reference TRBV7-8 and TRBJ2-2): GAGVSQSPRYKVAKRGQDVALRCDPISGHVSLFWYQQALGQGPEFLTYFQNEAQLDKSGLPSDRFFAERPEGSVSTLKIQRTQQEDSAVYLCASSVTGNSGGELFFGEGSRLTVL.

The rearrangement uses TRBV10-3 and TRBJ2-7; TCRdb calls TRBD1, which cannot be checked without DNA. The CDR3 totals 16 residues. The V gene's germline CDR1 is ENHRY and CDR2 SYGVKD. CDR3 residues: CAISESLSQADYAQYF.

This chain connects TRBV28 to TRBJ1-5. The CDR3 extends over 14 amino acids. Germline-derived CDR1 and CDR2 are MDHEN and SYDVKM. The CDR3 sequence: CASSFYSSNQPQHF.

The V call is TRBV20-1, the J call TRBJ2-5; TCRdb's D call, TRBD1, is unchecked because there is no DNA. Germline CDR1 DFQATT, CDR2 SNEGSKA (reference sequence). The CDR3 loop spans 15 amino acids. CDR3 region: CSVFPAGGEGETQYF.

The V call is TRBV4-1, the J call TRBJ2-5; TCRdb lists TRBD2, though no DNA is available to test this call. The CDR3 is 16 residues long. CDR1 and CDR2 from the germline V gene are MGHRA and YSYEKL. CDR3 region: CASSQDGLGPGETQYF.

V is TRBV4-1 and J is TRBJ2-1. This CDR3 has 14 residues. Germline loops: CDR1 MGHRA, CDR2 YSYEKL. CDR3 in amino acids: CASSQTLHDNEQFF.

The J gene is TRBJ2-5, the V gene TRBV15; the TCRdb D gene call, TRBD2, has no DNA to confirm it. CDR1 is LNHNV and CDR2 is YYDKDF in the germline V gene (reference sequence). The CDR3 sequence is 16 residues long. The CDR3 loop is CATSRDLAGGLETQYF.

This sequence joins TRBV6-5 and TRBJ2-7; the D call from TCRdb, TRBD1, cannot be confirmed without DNA. The CDR3 loop spans 13 amino acids. Germline V lookup: CDR1 MNHEY, CDR2 SVGAGI. The CDR3 sequence: CASSMTGGYEQYF.

CDR3 sequence reads: CSARETSGLYEQYF. This chain connects TRBV20-1 to TRBJ2-7; there is no DNA to check the TCRdb D call of TRBD2. Germline V gene lookup returns CDR1 DFQATT and CDR2 SNEGSKA (reference sequence). The length of the CDR3 is 14 residues.

The J gene is TRBJ2-1, the V gene TRBV9; TCRdb names TRBD2, which stays unverified in the absence of DNA. CDR1 is SGDLS, CDR2 YYNGEE, per germline. The CDR3 spans 16 residues. CDR3 loop: CASSSRGGGSWDEQFF.

The chain employs TRBV29-1 and TRBJ1-1; TCRdb returns TRBD1, unconfirmable since there is no DNA. The CDR3 covers 13 residues. Germline CDR1 reads SQVTM; CDR2 reads ANQGSEA. CDR3 sequence reads: CSSYLASGTEAFF.

The chain carries TRBV28 and TRBJ2-1. Per germline, CDR1 MDHEN and CDR2 SYDVKM. The CDR3 covers 16 residues. Here the CDR3 reads CASSYHHGSAYNEQFF. Drawing the rest from reference TRBV28 and TRBJ2-1, the complete variable domain is DVKVTQSSRYLVKRTGEKVFLECVQDMDHENMFWYRQDPGLGLRLIYFSYDVKMKEKGDIPEGYSVSREKKERFSLILESASTNQTSMYLCASSYHHGSAYNEQFFGPGTRLTVL.

This rearrangement joins TRBV7-6 to TRBJ2-3; lacking DNA, the TRBD2 call made by TCRdb goes unchecked. Germline V gene lookup returns CDR1 SGHVS and CDR2 FNYEAQ. The CDR3 has 18 residues. The CDR3 sequence is CASSFLAGGEDVTDTQYF. Based on the CDR3 plus reference TRBV7-6 and TRBJ2-3, the full variable domain is GAGVSQSPRYKVTKRGQDVALRCDPISGHVSLYWYRQALGQGPEFLTYFNYEAQQDKSGLPNDRFSAERPEGSISTLTIQRTEQRDSAMYRCASSFLAGGEDVTDTQYFGPGTRLTVL.

The V and J genes are TRBV7-3 and TRBJ2-4; checking the TCRdb D call of TRBD1 is not possible without DNA. The CDR3 has 16 amino acids. Germline V lookup: CDR1 SGHTA, CDR2 FQGTGA. This CDR3 reads CASSNPRTLAKNIQYF.

The V gene is TRBV4-1, the J gene TRBJ1-5; TCRdb picks TRBD1, but there is no DNA to check that call. The length of the CDR3 is 14 residues. The V gene's germline CDR1 is MGHRA and CDR2 YSYEKL. The CDR3 is CASSQVEGDQPQHF.